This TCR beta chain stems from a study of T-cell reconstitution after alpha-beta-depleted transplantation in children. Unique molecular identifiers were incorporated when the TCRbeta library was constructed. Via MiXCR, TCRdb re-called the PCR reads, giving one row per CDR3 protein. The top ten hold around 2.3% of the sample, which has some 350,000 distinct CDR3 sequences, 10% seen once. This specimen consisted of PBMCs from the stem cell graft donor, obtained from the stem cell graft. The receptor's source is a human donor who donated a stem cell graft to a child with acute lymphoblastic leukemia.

As DNA, the CDR3 is TGCGCCAGCAGCTTGGGGTCTTTCACAGATACGCAGTATTTT. This codes for CASSLGSFTDTQYF. The genes are TRBV5-1 and TRBJ2-3; D is unclear. The V end lost 0 bases, the J end lost 2 bases, and 7 bases lay between the germline ends. This CDR3 contains 14 residues. Germline V gives CDR1 SGHRS, CDR2 YFSETQ.